This TCR beta chain appears in the sequencing data of a study of shared clonotypes between healthy human individuals (dated by TCRdb to the early 2020s). At the level of the whole study: Three men and two women, aged 18 to 49 years, made up the cohort. Blood TCR repertoires of a handful of healthy adults were deeply sequenced to estimate repertoire size and the extent of clonotype sharing between individuals. Per donor, three plates each were used for CD4 naive and CD4 memory, two for CD8 naive, and one for CD8 memory. Different laboratories and diverse techniques were used to prepare libraries and sequence TCR repertoires, to increase sequencing depth and limit assay-specific biases. Per donor, leukapheresis produced somewhere between about 0.9 and 9.5 billion PBMCs.

Using the deep immunoSEQ assay, TCR CDR3 regions were amplified from genomic DNA by multiplex PCR. For each cell subset, the extracted genomic DNA was distributed evenly across all wells of several immunoSEQ 96-well plates, and each plate served as one replicate. For sorted subsets, around 200 ng genomic DNA, equal to about 30,000 T cell genomes, was loaded into each replicate PCR. The purified libraries were quantified using a Qubit 3.0 fluorometer, sized with a Bioanalyzer 2100, and then quantified again using the KAPA Library Quantification kit. Every immunoSEQ 96-well plate was sequenced on a dedicated single-read 150-cycle Illumina NextSeq 550 flow cell. As for the authors' bioinformatics: Because only junctional sequences without quality scores were contained in the immunoSEQ output, filtering matching that applied to full-length reads could not be performed. Sequences were annotated with PyIR, a Python wrapper for IgBLAST v1.9, using IMGT germline references to assign V/J genes and CDR3. Reads with weak V/J assignments (E-value above 1e-6), missing CDR3, stop codons, out-of-frame junctions, or ambiguous translated residues were removed. V3J clonotypes were defined as sequences sharing an identical inferred V gene, J gene, and CDR3 amino acid sequence. To compute the percentage overlap between repertoires, the number of shared unique clonotypes was divided by the size of the smaller repertoire. Repertoire richness was assessed with RTK rarefaction, the Chao1 estimator, and Recon v2.1 estimates of unobserved clonotypes. Generation probabilities for all TCRbeta clonotypes obtained by the gDNA method from a handful of donors were computed using OLGA. Entries here come from immuneACCESS through TCRdb and include only in-frame sequences with V and J called. Some clones fail to appear in such tables; in the studies checked, an unresolved V gene covers under half of the shortfall, and the cause of the remainder is unknown. V and J calls and clone size follow that table, whereas D and trimming were derived from the DNA. The table for this sample lists about 700,000 clones; under 95% of them were counted only once. More than 20% of the sample rests with the top ten.

As for this clone: Its antigen is unknown. Per-base qualities were not stored, and no clone one base away is much larger.

The CDR3 goes from the cysteine to the phenylalanine over 14 residues. Kept here is only the CDR3 DNA, which spans 42 bases and is read in frame from base 1. CDR1 and CDR2 are drawn from the germline V gene (reference sequence): LNHDA, SQIVND. V trim: 5 bases; J trim: 5 bases; unmatched bases: 6. CD8 naive samples were CD45RO-negative cells positively selected for CCR7, giving a CD45RA+CCR7+ population that excluded TemRA cells. Donors were healthy HIV-negative adults with no recently reported acute infections or vaccinations. All donors were Caucasian adults living in Nashville, Tennessee, USA. After blood collection by leukapheresis, PBMCs were isolated using Ficoll-Histopaque density gradient centrifugation and then cryopreserved in the vapor phase of liquid nitrogen. Analytical flow cytometry was used to check the purity and quantity of every magnetically sorted T cell population. Each sorted fraction had its genomic DNA isolated and then quantified by UV absorbance on a Nanodrop 2000c.

Study-wide findings and limitations: Pairwise subsampling indicated that sequencing depth was expected to affect the degree of clonotype sharing among donors. Because the study included a small number of donors, the genetic and exposure-history diversity represented was limited. About 4.5% of naive CD4, 3% to 3.5% of naive CD8, roughly 2.4% of memory CD4, and over 0.35% of memory CD8 clonotypes were shared across four donors. Estimated clonotype richness was generally larger for naive than for memory subsets. Compared with non-shared clonotypes, clonotypes shared by all four sorted-subset donors had higher generation probabilities. Sampling was restricted to blood, and TCR repertoires in tissue are likely to differ from TCR repertoires in blood. Even with the large sequencing depth, rarefaction of the sorted-subset datasets indicated that sequencing was incomplete.

This clonotype originated in a man between 25 and 39 years old in good health. The sequenced material came from naive CD8+ T cells sorted from blood. The cell subset or site label here, explained by the study, means: CD45RA+CCR7+. The chain is assembled from TRBV19 and TRBJ1-5, with TRBD1 matching 7 junction bases. In nucleotides, the sequence is TGTGCCAGTAGTGTTAATACAGGGGATCAGCCCCAGCATTTT. Its coded protein is CASSVNTGDQPQHF.